Detailed here is one T cell receptor beta chain. Its antigen is unknown. The sample originates from a study of T cell responses to AZD1222 COVID-19 vaccine. The wider study: Second doses at about 4 or about 12 weeks were pooled. The study's findings and limits: It was only after the peak T cell response that any repertoires were sampled. Donors were mostly white British, more females; clonal diversity possibly underestimated. Baseline serology detected seropositivity in only a handful of AZD1222 recipients.

Trimming stripped 3 bases from V and 2 bases from J, with 16 bases between. This CDR3 has 17 amino acids. Germline V lookup: CDR1 SEHNR, CDR2 FQNEAQ (reference sequence). Repertoires were generated with immunoSEQ multiplex PCR, while TCRdb's copy carries only in-frame clones and drops some. The table lists some 150,000 clones, 90% to 95% of them singletons. The sequencing used peripheral blood, collected on day 0 of AZD1222 vaccination. This chain links TRBV7-9 with TRBJ2-2, with D perhaps TRBD1 or TRBD2 (6 bases each). The sequence was obtained from an adult in good health. The CDR3 DNA reads TGTGCCAGCAGCTTCCTCTTCGGGGGCCAAAACACCGGGGAGCTGTTTTTT. It specifies CASSFLFGGQNTGELFF.